This T cell receptor (beta chain) was retrieved from a study of OX40 agonist ivuxolimab in advanced cancers. Background on the study: Prior anti-PD-1, anti-PD-L1 or anti-CTLA-4 therapy did not bar entry, and around 39% had some.

Sequencing was performed with immunoSEQ multiplex PCR; in TCRdb, only in-frame clones are kept and a portion is missing. The sample lists about 91,000 clones, less than 90% occurring once. Germline CDR1 and CDR2: SGHRS and YFSETQ. The germline V and J ends were trimmed by 0 bases and 0 bases, with 19 bases remaining between them. The CDR3 length is 19 residues. The source material was CD4+ or CD8+ T cells sorted from blood, sampled in a trial of the OX40 agonist ivuxolimab. This clonotype originated in an adult with an advanced solid tumor such as melanoma, head and neck, liver or kidney cancer. The rearrangement uses TRBV5-1 and TRBJ2-1; maybe TRBD1 (6 bases). In DNA form, the CDR3 reads TGCGCCAGCAGCTTGGAAGTGGGGGCCGTGTTTAGCTCCTACAATGAGCAGTTCTTC. As protein: CASSLEVGAVFSSYNEQFF.